The present T cell receptor (beta chain) was sequenced within a study of response to subunit inactivated influenza vaccine. This clonotype has ten or more counts. The antigen remains unidentified. MiXCR was run by TCRdb on the RT-PCR reads, yielding one entry per CDR3 protein. The data hold fewer than 600,000 distinct CDR3 sequences, with around 7.9% observed a single time. V was cut by 1 base and J by 4 bases, with 14 bases left in between. This CDR3 region has 15 residues. Germline CDR1 and CDR2: SGHAT and FQNNGV. Study-level results: Authors suggested few new T cells are recruited by each seasonal influenza vaccination.

The receptor was derived from a man aged 50-75 years who received an inactivated influenza vaccine. V and J are TRBV11-2 and TRBJ2-7; tentatively, D is TRBD2 (6 bases). The sequencing used PBMCs from blood, collected approximately 25 months after vaccination. The CDR3: CASSLGVAELYEQYF. CDR3 DNA: TGTGCCAGCAGCTTAGGGGTAGCGGAGCTGTACGAGCAGTACTTC.